What follows is one T cell receptor (beta chain) and its context. The data were taken from a study of blood T cell repertoires in COVID-19. Overall study context: Donors in the United States, Italy and Spain gave samples during acute or convalescent COVID-19. PBMCs, B-cell-depleted T cells, or T cells provided the cDNA or gDNA that made up the material.

Repertoires were generated with immunoSEQ multiplex PCR, while TCRdb's copy carries only in-frame clones and drops some. The repertoire consists of some 270,000 clones, with 75% to 90% occurring once and the leading ten covering 3.5% to 5.5%. The sample taken for sequencing was peripheral blood. This receptor was obtained from a woman in her thirties or forties who had recovered from COVID-19.

The chain's CDR3 is CASKLNTGELFF. The CDR3 nucleotides read TGTGCCAGCAAGCTTAACACCGGGGAGCTGTTTTTT. V gene TRBV19 combines with J gene TRBJ2-2; D is ambiguous. The germline V and J ends were trimmed by 9 bases and 2 bases, with 7 bases remaining between them. CDR1 is LNHDA and CDR2 is SQIVND in the germline V gene (reference sequence). CDR3 length equals 12 residues.